This T cell receptor (beta chain) stems from a study of cytomegalovirus exposure and HLA in healthy donors. Study findings and constraints: Apart from CMV serostatus, no immune exposure information was available. There were reportedly fewer N-insertions in an Asian-associated ancestry cluster than the roughly 670-donor mean, in a later analysis.

A multiplex PCR was run with 60 Vbeta primers and 13 Jbeta primers. Authors' data handling: An analysis that came later counted 70 million to 100 million unique TCR beta chains, approximately 10 million shared. The repertoire was sequenced with immunoSEQ multiplex PCR; TCRdb's copy has only in-frame clones and lacks some. V and J calls and clone size are copied from that table; D and trimming were computed from the DNA. The sample lists about 160,000 clones, 68% occurring once. Points on this clone: What it binds is not known.

The CDR3 covers 13 residues. CDR1 is SGHTA and CDR2 is FQGTGA in the germline V gene. V shed 5 bases and J shed 7 bases, with 14 bases lying between them. Input material: PBMCs. The rearrangement joins TRBV7-3 to TRBJ1-2; D remains ambiguous. This TCR was recovered from a man aged 50 to 60 in good health and CMV-seronegative. The CDR3: CASSRATESGYTF. CDR3 nucleotides: TGTGCCAGCAGCAGAGCAACAGAGAGTGGCTACACCTTC. Full variable domain (remainder filled in from reference TRBV7-3 and TRBJ1-2): GAGVSQTPSNKVTEKGKYVELRCDPISGHTALYWYRQSLGQGPEFLIYFQGTGAADDSGLPNDRFFAVRPEGSVSTLKIQRTERGDSAVYLCASSRATESGYTFGSGTRLTVV.